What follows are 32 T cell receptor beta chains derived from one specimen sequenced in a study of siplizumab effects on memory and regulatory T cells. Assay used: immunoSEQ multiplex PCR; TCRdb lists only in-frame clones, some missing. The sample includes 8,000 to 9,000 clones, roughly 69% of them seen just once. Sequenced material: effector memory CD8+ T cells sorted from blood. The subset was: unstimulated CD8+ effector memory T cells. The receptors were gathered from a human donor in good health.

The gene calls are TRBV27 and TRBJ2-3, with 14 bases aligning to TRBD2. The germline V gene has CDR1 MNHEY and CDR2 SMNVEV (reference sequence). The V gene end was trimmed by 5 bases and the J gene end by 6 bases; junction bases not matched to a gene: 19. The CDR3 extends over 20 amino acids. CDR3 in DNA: TGTGCCAGCAGTCATTACTGGACTAGCGGGGGGCCCACTGTCACGGATACGCAGTATTTT. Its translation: CASSHYWTSGGPTVTDTQYF.

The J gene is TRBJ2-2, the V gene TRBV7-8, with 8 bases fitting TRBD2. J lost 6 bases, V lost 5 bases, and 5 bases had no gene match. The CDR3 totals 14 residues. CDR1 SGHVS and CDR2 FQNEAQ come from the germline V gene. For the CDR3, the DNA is TGTGCCAGCAGCGAAGGACTAGCCGCCGGGGAGCTGTTTTTT. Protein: CASSEGLAAGELFF.

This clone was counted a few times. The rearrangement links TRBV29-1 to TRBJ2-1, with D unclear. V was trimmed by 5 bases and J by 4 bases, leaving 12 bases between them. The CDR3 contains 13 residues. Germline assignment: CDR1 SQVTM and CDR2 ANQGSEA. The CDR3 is CSVRAIDYNEQFF. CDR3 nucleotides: TGCAGCGTTAGAGCAATCGATTACAATGAGCAGTTCTTC.

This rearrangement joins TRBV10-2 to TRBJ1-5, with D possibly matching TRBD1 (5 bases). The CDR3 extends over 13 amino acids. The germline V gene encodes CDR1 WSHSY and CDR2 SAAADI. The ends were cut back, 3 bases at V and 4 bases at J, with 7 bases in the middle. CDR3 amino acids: CASSDRENQPQHF. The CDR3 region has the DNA TGCGCCAGCAGTGACAGGGAGAATCAGCCCCAGCATTTT.

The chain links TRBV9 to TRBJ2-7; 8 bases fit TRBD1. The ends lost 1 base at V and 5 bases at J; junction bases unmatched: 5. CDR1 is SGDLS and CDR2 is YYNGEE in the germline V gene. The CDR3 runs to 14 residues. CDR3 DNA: TGTGCCAGCAGCGTACTTCCAGGGGGCAACGAGCAGTACTTC. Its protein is CASSVLPGGNEQYF.

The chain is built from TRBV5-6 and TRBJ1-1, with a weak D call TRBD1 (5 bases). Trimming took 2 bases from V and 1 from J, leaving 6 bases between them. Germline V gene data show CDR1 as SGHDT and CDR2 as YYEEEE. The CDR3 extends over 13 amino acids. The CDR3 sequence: CASSFGGNTEAFF. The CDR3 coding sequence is TGTGCCAGCAGCTTCGGGGGGAACACTGAAGCTTTCTTT.

The CDR3 protein is CASSYSTSGHNEQFF. The CDR3 bases are TGTGCCAGCAGTTACTCGACTAGCGGTCACAATGAGCAGTTCTTC. This sequence joins TRBV6-5 and TRBJ2-1; 9 positions match TRBD2. Germline values: CDR1 MNHEY, CDR2 SVGAGI. J was trimmed by 5 bases and V by 0 bases; bases with no gene match: 2. The length of the CDR3 is 15 residues.

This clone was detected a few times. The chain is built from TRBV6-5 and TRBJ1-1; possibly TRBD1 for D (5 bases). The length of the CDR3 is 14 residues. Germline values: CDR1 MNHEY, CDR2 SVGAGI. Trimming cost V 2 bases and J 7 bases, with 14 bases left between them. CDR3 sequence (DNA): TGTGCCAGCAGTTACACTGGGGGAGCCTTTGAAGCTTTCTTT. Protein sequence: CASSYTGGAFEAFF.

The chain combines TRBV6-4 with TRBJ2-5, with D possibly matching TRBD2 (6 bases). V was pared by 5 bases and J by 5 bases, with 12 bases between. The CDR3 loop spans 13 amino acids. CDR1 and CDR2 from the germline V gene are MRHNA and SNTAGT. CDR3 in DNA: TGTGCCAGCAGTCCGGGGACTGCGGAGACCCAGTACTTC. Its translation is CASSPGTAETQYF.

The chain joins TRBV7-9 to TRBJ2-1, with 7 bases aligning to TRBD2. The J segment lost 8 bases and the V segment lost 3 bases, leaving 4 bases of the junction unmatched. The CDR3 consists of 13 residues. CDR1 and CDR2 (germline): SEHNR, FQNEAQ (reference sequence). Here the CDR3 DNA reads TGTGCCAGCAGCTTCGGGACTAACGATGAGCAGTTCTTC. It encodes CASSFGTNDEQFF.

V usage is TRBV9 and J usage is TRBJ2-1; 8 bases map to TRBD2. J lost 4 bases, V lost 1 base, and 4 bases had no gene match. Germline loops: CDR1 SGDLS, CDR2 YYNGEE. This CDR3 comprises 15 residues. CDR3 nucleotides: TGTGCCAGCAGCGTAAATAGCGGGGTATACAATGAGCAGTTCTTC. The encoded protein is CASSVNSGVYNEQFF. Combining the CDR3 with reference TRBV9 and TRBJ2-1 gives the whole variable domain DSGVTQTPKHLITATGQRVTLRCSPRSGDLSVYWYQQSLDQGLQFLIQYYNGEERAKGNILERFSAQQFPDLHSELNLSSLELGDSALYFCASSVNSGVYNEQFFGPGTRLTVL.

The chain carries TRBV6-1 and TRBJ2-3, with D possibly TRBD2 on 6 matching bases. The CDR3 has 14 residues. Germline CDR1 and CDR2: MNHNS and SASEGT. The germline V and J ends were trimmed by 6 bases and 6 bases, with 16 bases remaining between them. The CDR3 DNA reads TGTGCCAGCAGCCTAGTAACGGGGGTCGATACGCAGTATTTT. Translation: CASSLVTGVDTQYF.

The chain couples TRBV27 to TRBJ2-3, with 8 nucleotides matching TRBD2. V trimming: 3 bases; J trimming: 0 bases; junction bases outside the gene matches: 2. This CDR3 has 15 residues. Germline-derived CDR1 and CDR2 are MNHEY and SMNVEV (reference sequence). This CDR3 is CASSFGGVSTDTQYF. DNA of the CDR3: TGTGCCAGCAGTTTCGGGGGGGTTAGCACAGATACGCAGTATTTT.

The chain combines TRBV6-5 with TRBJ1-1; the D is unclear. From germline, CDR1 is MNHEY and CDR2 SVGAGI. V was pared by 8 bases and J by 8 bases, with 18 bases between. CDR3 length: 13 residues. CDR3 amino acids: CASSLGPEAEAFF. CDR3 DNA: TGTGCCAGCTCGCTGGGCCCCGAGGCGGAAGCTTTCTTT.

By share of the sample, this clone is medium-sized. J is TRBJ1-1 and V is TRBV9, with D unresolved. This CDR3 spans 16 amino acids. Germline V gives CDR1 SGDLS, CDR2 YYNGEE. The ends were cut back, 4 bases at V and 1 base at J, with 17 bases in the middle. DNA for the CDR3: TGTGCCAGCAGCTTCTCCCCTCGGAAGCAGAACACTGAAGCTTTCTTT. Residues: CASSFSPRKQNTEAFF.

The CDR3 sequence is CASSLTRQTYNEQFF. Written as DNA, the CDR3 is TGCGCCAGCAGCCTGACTAGGCAAACCTACAATGAGCAGTTCTTC. The chain carries TRBV4-1 and TRBJ2-1; maybe TRBD2 (6 bases). The CDR3 loop spans 15 amino acids. Between the trimmed V and J ends, which lost 4 bases and 2 bases, there was a span of 12 bases. Germline V CDR1 and CDR2: MGHRA, YSYEKL.

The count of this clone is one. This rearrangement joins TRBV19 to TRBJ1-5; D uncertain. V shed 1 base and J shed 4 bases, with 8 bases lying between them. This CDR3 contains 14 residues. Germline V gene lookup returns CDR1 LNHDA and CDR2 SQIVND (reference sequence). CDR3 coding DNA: TGTGCCAGTAGTATAGTGGCCGGGAATCAGCCCCAGCATTTT. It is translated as CASSIVAGNQPQHF.

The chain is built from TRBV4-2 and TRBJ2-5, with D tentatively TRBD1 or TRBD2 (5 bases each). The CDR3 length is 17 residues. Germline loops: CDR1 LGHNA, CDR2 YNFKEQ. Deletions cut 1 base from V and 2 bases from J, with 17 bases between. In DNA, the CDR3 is TGTGCCAGCAGCCAAGCCGGCCCGGGGACGCCACAAGAGACCCAGTACTTC. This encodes CASSQAGPGTPQETQYF.

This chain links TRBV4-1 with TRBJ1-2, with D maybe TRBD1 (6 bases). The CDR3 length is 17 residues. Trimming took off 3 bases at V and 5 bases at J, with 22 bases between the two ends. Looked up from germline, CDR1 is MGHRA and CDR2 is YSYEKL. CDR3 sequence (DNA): TGCGCCAGCAGCCATCTCCCCGGGGGCCCCCCGGGGTATGGCTACACCTTC. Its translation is CASSHLPGGPPGYGYTF.

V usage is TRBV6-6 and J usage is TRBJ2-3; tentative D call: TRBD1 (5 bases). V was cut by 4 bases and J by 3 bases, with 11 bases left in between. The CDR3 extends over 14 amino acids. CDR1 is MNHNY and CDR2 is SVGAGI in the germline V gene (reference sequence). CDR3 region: CASSLTVSTDTQYF. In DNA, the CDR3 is TGTGCCAGCAGTTTGACAGTCAGTACAGATACGCAGTATTTT.

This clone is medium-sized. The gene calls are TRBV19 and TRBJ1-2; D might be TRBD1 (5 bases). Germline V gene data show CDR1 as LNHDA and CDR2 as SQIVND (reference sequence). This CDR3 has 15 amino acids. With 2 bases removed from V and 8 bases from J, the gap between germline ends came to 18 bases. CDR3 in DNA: TGTGCCAGTAGTATAAGGGACCCATTCTTTGGGGGCTACACCTTC. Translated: CASSIRDPFFGGYTF.

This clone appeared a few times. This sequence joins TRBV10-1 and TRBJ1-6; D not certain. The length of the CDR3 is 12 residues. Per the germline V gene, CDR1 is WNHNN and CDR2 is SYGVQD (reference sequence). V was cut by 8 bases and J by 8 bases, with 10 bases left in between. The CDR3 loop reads CASPPRDSPLHF. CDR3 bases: TGCGCCAGCCCCCCAAGGGATTCACCCCTCCACTTT.

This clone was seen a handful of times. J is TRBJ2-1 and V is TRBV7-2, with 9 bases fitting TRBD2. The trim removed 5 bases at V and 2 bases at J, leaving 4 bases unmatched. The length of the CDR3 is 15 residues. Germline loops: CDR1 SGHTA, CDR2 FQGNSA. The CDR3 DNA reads TGTGCCAGCAGCCAAACTAGCGGGCCCTACAATGAGCAGTTCTTC. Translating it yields CASSQTSGPYNEQFF.

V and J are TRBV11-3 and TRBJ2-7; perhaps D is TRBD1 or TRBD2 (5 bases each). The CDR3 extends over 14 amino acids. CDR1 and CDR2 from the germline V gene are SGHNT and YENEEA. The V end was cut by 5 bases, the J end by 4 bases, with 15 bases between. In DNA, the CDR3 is TGTGCCAGCAGCCCTACGGGACCCGAGTACGAGCAGTACTTC. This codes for CASSPTGPEYEQYF.

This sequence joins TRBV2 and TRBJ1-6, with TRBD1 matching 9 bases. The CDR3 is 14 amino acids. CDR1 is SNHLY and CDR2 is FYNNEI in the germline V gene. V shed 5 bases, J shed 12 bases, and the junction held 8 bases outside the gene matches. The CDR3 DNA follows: TGTGCCAGCAGTCAAGGGACAGGGCCAATACCCCTCCACTTT. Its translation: CASSQGTGPIPLHF.

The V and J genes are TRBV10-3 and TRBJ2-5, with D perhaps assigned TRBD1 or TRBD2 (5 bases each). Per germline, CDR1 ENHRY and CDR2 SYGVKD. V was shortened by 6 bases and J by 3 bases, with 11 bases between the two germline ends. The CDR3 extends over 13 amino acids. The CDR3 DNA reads TGTGCCATCAGGGGGGAGAGTGAAGAGACCCAGTACTTC. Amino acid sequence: CAIRGESEETQYF.

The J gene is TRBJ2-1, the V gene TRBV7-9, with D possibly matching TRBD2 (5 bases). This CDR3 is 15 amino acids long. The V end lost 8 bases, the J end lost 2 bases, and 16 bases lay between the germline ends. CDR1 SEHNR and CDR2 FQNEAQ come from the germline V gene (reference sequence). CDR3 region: CASWGGLPPYNEQFF. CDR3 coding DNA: TGTGCCAGCTGGGGTGGACTCCCGCCCTACAATGAGCAGTTCTTC.

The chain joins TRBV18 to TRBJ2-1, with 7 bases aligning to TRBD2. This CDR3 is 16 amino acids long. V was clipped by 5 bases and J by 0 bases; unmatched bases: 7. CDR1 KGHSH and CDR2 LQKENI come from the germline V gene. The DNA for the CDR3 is TGTGCCAGCTCAAAACCAAGGGACTACTCCTACAATGAGCAGTTCTTC. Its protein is CASSKPRDYSYNEQFF.

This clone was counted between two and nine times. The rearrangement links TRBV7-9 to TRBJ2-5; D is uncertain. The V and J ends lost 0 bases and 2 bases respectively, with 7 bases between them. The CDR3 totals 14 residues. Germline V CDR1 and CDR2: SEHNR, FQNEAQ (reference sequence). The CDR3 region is CASSLAFTQETQYF. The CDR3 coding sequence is TGTGCCAGCAGCTTAGCATTCACTCAAGAGACCCAGTACTTC.

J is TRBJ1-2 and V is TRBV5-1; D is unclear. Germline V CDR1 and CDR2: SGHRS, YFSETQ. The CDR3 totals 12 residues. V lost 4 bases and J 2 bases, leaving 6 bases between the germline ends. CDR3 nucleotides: TGCGCCAGCAGCCCCGGAAACTATGGCTACACCTTC. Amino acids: CASSPGNYGYTF.

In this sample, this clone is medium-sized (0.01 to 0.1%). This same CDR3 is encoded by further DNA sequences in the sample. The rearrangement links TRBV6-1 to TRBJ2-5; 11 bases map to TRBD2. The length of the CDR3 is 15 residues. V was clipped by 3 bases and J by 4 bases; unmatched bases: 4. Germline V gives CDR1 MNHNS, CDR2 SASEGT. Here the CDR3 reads CASSDLAGGPETQYF. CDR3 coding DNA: TGTGCCAGCAGTGATTTAGCGGGAGGGCCAGAGACCCAGTACTTC.

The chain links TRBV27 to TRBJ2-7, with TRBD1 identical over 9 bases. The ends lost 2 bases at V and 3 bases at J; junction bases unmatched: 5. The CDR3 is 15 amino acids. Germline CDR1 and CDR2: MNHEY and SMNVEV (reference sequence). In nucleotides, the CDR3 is TGTGCCAGCAGTTTACTACCGGGACAGGGCTACGAGCAGTACTTC. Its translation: CASSLLPGQGYEQYF.